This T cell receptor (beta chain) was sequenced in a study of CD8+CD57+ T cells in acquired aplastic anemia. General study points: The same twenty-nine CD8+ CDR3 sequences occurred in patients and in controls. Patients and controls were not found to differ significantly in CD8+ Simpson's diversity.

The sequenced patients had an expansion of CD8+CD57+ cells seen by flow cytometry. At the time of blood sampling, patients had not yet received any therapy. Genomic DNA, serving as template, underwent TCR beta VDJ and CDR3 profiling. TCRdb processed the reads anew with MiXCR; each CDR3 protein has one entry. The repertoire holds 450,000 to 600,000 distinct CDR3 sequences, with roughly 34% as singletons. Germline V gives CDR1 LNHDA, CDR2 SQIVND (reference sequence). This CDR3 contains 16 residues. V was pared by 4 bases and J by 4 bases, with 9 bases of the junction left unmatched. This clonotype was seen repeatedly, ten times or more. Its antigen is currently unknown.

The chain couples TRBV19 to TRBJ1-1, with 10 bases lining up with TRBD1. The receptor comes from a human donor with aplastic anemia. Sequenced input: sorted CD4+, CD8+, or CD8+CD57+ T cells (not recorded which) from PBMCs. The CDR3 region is CASSTGKGQGSTEAFF. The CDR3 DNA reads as TGTGCCAGTAGTACCGGCAAGGGACAGGGGAGCACTGAAGCTTTCTTT.